The 11 T cell receptor beta chains presented below share a single source sample, sequenced in a study of blood T cell repertoires in COVID-19. Data came from immunoSEQ multiplex PCR; TCRdb stores just in-frame clones and leaves some out. The sample lists 100,000 or so clones; over 80% were seen once. Sequencing input: peripheral blood. These receptors were taken from a woman aged 55-69 years with active COVID-19.

This clone showed up just a few times. The CDR3 reads CASSQRDYEQYF. The DNA for the CDR3 is TGTGCCAGCAGCCAACGGGACTACGAGCAGTACTTC. This chain connects TRBV3-1 (or the pseudogene TRBV3-2) to TRBJ2-7, with a possible D match to TRBD2 (5 bases). This CDR3 has 12 residues. V lost 2 bases and J 3 bases, leaving 5 bases between the germline ends. Germline CDR1 LGHDT, CDR2 YNNKEL (reference sequence).

This clone was seen repeatedly, ten times or more. This rearrangement joins TRBV27 to TRBJ2-7; D unclear. Germline V gene data show CDR1 as MNHEY and CDR2 as SMNVEV (reference sequence). The length of the CDR3 is 14 residues. The ends were cut back, 6 bases at V and 0 bases at J, with 12 bases in the middle. CDR3 bases: TGTGCCAGCAGCCGCGCGACTGACTCCTACGAGCAGTACTTC. It specifies CASSRATDSYEQYF.

This chain links TRBV4-3 with TRBJ1-3; D not certain. Germline CDR1 and CDR2: LGHNA and YSLEER. The CDR3 contains 15 residues. The V end lost 0 bases, the J end lost 4 bases, and 10 bases lay between the germline ends. CDR3 sequence: CASSQDRLAGNTIYF. In DNA form, the CDR3 reads TGCGCCAGCAGCCAAGACCGTCTGGCAGGAAACACCATATATTTT.

J is TRBJ2-6 and V is TRBV5-8, with 7 bases lining up with TRBD2. V was clipped by 5 bases and J by 2 bases; unmatched bases: 4. This CDR3 region has 15 residues. Germline CDR1 is SGHTS and CDR2 is YDEGEE. The CDR3 region has the DNA TGTGCCAGCAGACGGGGGGTGACTGGGGCCAACGTCCTGACTTTC. It is translated as CASRRGVTGANVLTF.

V usage is TRBV28 and J usage is TRBJ2-7; D is perhaps TRBD2 (6 bases). The V and J ends lost 3 bases and 5 bases respectively, with 11 bases between them. This CDR3 region has 13 residues. The germline V gene has CDR1 MDHEN and CDR2 SYDVKM. CDR3 in DNA: TGTGCCAGCAGTTTGGGGGGTTTCAACGAGCAGTACTTC. Protein: CASSLGGFNEQYF.

This rearrangement joins TRBV5-8 to TRBJ2-7, with D possibly matching TRBD1 (5 bases). Per the germline V gene, CDR1 is SGHTS and CDR2 is YDEGEE. V was shortened by 1 base and J by 6 bases, with 11 bases between the two germline ends. The length of the CDR3 is 13 residues. The CDR3 DNA is TGTGCCAGCAGCTTGCAGGGTTTGAGCGAGCAGTACTTC. It is translated as CASSLQGLSEQYF.

A remark on this clone: The junction does not match germline at one end; this may be a read error. The rearrangement joins TRBV7-9 to TRBJ1-5; 10 bases are shared with TRBD1. This CDR3 contains 16 residues. The germline gives CDR1 SEHNR, CDR2 FQNEAQ (reference sequence). Here the CDR3 reads CASNLGTGASNQPQHF. DNA for the CDR3: TGTGCCAGCAACTTAGGGACAGGGGCTAGCAATCAGCCCCAGCATTTT.

This clone was seen a single time. V and J are TRBV5-1 and TRBJ2-1; D not resolved. CDR1 and CDR2 (germline): SGHRS, YFSETQ. CDR3 length: 16 residues. V lost 0 bases and J 1 base, leaving 11 bases between the germline ends. CDR3 residues: CASSLEPLSSYNEQFF. For the CDR3, the DNA is TGCGCCAGCAGCTTGGAACCACTATCTTCCTACAATGAGCAGTTCTTC.

The genes are TRBV10-3 and TRBJ2-1, with 8 bases identical to TRBD1. The CDR3 length is 16 residues. Germline V gene sequence: CDR1 ENHRY, CDR2 SYGVKD. The V segment lost 6 bases and the J segment 0 bases; nucleotides outside the gene matches: 7. The CDR3 loop reads CAISRDRSNSYNEQFF. The DNA of the CDR3 is TGTGCCATCAGCCGGGACAGGAGCAACTCCTACAATGAGCAGTTCTTC.

The J gene is TRBJ2-7, the V gene TRBV4-1, with D possibly being TRBD1 (5 bases). CDR3 length: 16 residues. Germline V lookup: CDR1 MGHRA, CDR2 YSYEKL. Trimming removed 3 bases at V and 7 bases at J, with 22 bases between. In DNA form, the CDR3 reads TGCGCCAGCAGCCACAAGGGCCGTACAGGAGCTGGAGAGCAGTACTTC. Translated: CASSHKGRTGAGEQYF.

The chain joins TRBV21-1 to TRBJ2-1; the table's D call, TRBD1, was not checked against the DNA. TRBV21-1 is a pseudogene locus. This CDR3 has 17 amino acids. The CDR3 spells CASSKVYGQGTYNEQFF. CDR3 DNA: TGTGCCAGCAGCAAAGTCTATGGACAGGGGACCTACAATGAGCAGTTCTTC.